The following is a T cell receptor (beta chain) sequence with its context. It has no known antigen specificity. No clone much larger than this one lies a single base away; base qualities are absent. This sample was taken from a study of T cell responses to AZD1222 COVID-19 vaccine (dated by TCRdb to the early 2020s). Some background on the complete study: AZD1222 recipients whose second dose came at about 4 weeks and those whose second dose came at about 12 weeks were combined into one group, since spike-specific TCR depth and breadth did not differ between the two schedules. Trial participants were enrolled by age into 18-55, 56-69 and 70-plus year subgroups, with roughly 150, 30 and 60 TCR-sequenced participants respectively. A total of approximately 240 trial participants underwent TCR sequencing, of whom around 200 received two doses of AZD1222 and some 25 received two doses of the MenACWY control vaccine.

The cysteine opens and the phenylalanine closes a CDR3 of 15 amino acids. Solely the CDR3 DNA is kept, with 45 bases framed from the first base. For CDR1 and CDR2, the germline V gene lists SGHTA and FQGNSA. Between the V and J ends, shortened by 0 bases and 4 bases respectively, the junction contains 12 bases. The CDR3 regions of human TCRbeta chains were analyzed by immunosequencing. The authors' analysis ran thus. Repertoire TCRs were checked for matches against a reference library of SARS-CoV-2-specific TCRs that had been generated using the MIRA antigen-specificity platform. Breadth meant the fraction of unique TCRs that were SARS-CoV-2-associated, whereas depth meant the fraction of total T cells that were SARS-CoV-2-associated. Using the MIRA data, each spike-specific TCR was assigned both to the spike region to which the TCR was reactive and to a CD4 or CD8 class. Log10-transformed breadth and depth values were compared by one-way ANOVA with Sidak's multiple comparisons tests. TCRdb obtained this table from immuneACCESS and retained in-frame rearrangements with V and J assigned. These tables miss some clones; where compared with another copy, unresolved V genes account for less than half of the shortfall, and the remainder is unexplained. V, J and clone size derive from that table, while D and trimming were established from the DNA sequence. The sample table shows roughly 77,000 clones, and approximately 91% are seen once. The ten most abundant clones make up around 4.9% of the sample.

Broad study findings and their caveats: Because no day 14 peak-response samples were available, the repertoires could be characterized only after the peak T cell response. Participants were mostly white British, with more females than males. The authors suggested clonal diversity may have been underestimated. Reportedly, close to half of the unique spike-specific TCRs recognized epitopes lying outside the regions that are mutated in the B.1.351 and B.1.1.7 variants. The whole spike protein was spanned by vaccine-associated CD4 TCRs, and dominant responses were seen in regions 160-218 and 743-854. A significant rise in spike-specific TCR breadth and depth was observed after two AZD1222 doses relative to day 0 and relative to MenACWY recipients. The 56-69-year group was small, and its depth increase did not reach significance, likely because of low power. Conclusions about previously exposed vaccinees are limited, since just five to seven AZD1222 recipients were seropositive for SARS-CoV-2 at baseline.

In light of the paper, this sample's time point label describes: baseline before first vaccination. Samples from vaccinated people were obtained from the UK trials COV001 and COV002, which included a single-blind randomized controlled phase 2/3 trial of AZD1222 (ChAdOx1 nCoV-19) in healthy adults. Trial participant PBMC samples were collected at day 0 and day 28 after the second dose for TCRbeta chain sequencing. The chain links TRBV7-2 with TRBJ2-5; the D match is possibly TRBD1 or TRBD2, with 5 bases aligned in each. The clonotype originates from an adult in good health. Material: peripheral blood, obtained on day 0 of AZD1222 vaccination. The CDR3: CASSLALGVSETQYF. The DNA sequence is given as TGTGCCAGCAGCTTAGCGCTGGGGGTATCAGAGACCCAGTACTTC.